The 11 T cell receptor beta chains given below trace back to one sample, sequenced in a study of blood T cell repertoires in COVID-19. Sequencing was performed with immunoSEQ multiplex PCR; in TCRdb, only in-frame clones are kept and a portion is missing. The sample holds 98,000 or so clones; roughly 83% are singletons and the top ten take 3.3%. The specimen sequenced was peripheral blood. These receptors all stem from an elderly woman with active or convalescent COVID-19.

The chain has TRBV28 and TRBJ1-1; D might be TRBD1 (5 bases). Per germline, CDR1 MDHEN and CDR2 SYDVKM. The CDR3 runs 15 residues. The V gene lost 2 bases and the J gene lost 10 bases, with 20 bases spanning the gap. The CDR3 region has the DNA TGTGCCAGCAGTTTAATGGGGCAGGGAATTGTCAGAGCTTTCTTT. It codes for CASSLMGQGIVRAFF. Full variable domain (rest looked up from reference TRBV28 and TRBJ1-1): DVKVTQSSRYLVKRTGEKVFLECVQDMDHENMFWYRQDPGLGLRLIYFSYDVKMKEKGDIPEGYSVSREKKERFSLILESASTNQTSMYLCASSLMGQGIVRAFFGQGTRLTVV.

This clone was found once. The chain carries TRBV27 and TRBJ1-5, with D maybe TRBD1 (6 bases). CDR1 is MNHEY, CDR2 SMNVEV, per germline (reference sequence). V lost 3 bases and J 4 bases, leaving 10 bases between the germline ends. The CDR3 has 14 residues. The CDR3 region is CASSFWGRNQPQHF. The CDR3 region has the DNA TGTGCCAGCAGTTTCTGGGGGCGAAATCAGCCCCAGCATTTT.

This chain links TRBV3-1 (or the pseudogene TRBV3-2) with TRBJ2-7; 10 bases are shared with TRBD1. The trim removed 4 bases at V and 2 bases at J, leaving 5 bases unmatched. In germline, CDR1 is LGHDT, CDR2 YNNKEL (reference sequence). The CDR3 has 15 residues. The CDR3 loop reads CASSRGQGGTYEQYF. In nucleotides, the CDR3 is TGTGCCAGCAGCCGTGGACAGGGGGGAACCTACGAGCAGTACTTC.

The rearrangement uses TRBV6-5 and TRBJ1-2, with D possibly being TRBD1 (5 bases). With 5 bases removed from V and 2 bases from J, the gap between germline ends came to 12 bases. This CDR3 has 14 amino acids. CDR1 MNHEY and CDR2 SVGAGI come from the germline V gene. CDR3: CASSSPGENYGYTF. CDR3 sequence (DNA): TGTGCCAGCAGTAGTCCGGGGGAAAACTATGGCTACACCTTC.

V usage is TRBV19 and J usage is TRBJ1-2, with 7 positions matching TRBD1. Trimming took 3 bases from V and 8 from J; bases not matched to a gene: 9. From germline, CDR1 is LNHDA and CDR2 SQIVND (reference sequence). The CDR3 contains 14 residues. CDR3 sequence reads: CASSISHRGYGYTF. In DNA form, the CDR3 reads TGTGCCAGTAGTATCTCCCACAGGGGTTACGGCTACACCTTC.

This chain connects TRBV19 to TRBJ2-7; TRBD1 aligns across 7 bases. CDR1 and CDR2 (germline): LNHDA, SQIVND (reference sequence). Trimming removed 3 bases from V and 2 bases from J; junction bases left unmatched: 7. The CDR3 contains 15 residues. CDR3 protein: CASSIVRGITYEQYF. The CDR3 coding sequence is TGTGCCAGTAGTATCGTCAGGGGGATAACCTACGAGCAGTACTTC.

The chain links TRBV5-4 to TRBJ1-2; D is unclear. Trimming shortened V by 0 bases and J by 3 bases, and 9 bases separated the two germline ends. The CDR3 consists of 14 residues. Germline lookup yields CDR1 SGHNT and CDR2 YYREEE (reference sequence). For the CDR3, the DNA is TGTGCCAGCAGCTTGGGCGGAGACTACTATGGCTACACCTTC. Translation gives CASSLGGDYYGYTF.

The chain uses TRBV18 and TRBJ1-3, with 8 positions matching TRBD1. The ends lost 6 bases at V and 0 bases at J; junction bases unmatched: 4. In germline, CDR1 is KGHSH, CDR2 LQKENI. The CDR3 consists of 15 residues. CDR3 protein: CASSDRASSGNTIYF. As DNA, the CDR3 is TGTGCCAGCTCGGACAGGGCCAGCTCTGGAAACACCATATATTTT.

The chain joins TRBV6-5 to TRBJ1-2, with 9 bases fitting TRBD1. V dropped 3 bases and J dropped 8; count of bases not matched to a gene: 7. The CDR3 has 14 amino acids. Germline values: CDR1 MNHEY, CDR2 SVGAGI. In nucleotides, the CDR3 is TGTGCCAGCAGTTATAGGGACAGGGTGTCGGGCTACACCTTC. Translating gives CASSYRDRVSGYTF.

The chain uses TRBV27 and TRBJ2-3; the match to TRBD1 covers 7 bases. This CDR3 contains 16 residues. Unmatched junction bases numbered 8, after V lost 5 bases and J lost 0 bases. Looked up from germline, CDR1 is MNHEY and CDR2 is SMNVEV (reference sequence). CDR3 in DNA: TGTGCCAGCAGTCCGAACGGACAGGTCAGCACAGATACGCAGTATTTT. Translating gives CASSPNGQVSTDTQYF.

V and J are TRBV28 and TRBJ2-4; D perhaps matches TRBD1 (6 bases). This CDR3 comprises 15 residues. V was pared by 6 bases and J by 6 bases, with 18 bases between. From germline, CDR1 is MDHEN and CDR2 SYDVKM. CDR3 region: CASSSVGTSLNIQYF. The CDR3 bases are TGTGCCAGCAGCTCCGTGGGGACATCCTTAAACATTCAGTACTTC.